A selection of T cell receptor beta chains follows, all from one sample in a study of shared clonotypes between healthy human individuals. Clones were read by immunoSEQ multiplex PCR, and TCRdb kept only the in-frame ones, dropping some. This sample has roughly 1,100,000 clones, with 65% to 75% found just once. The sample was memory CD4+ T cells sorted from blood. These receptors originate from a man between 18 and 35 years old in good health. Each CDR3 is given with its conserved first and last residue. A D gene is named only where the DNA matches it firmly. The size of a clone is reported for some rows only, either as once, few or many, or as a class for expanded clones.

clone_size	j_call	d_call	v_call	cdr3_aa	cdr3_nt
NA	TRBJ2-3	TRBD2	TRBV13	CASSTLAGTVDTQYF	TGTGCCAGCTCGACCTTAGCGGGAACGGTAGATACGCAGTATTTT
NA	TRBJ1-5	NA	TRBV30	CAWKSAGINQPQHF	TGTGCCTGGAAGTCAGCAGGGATCAATCAGCCCCAGCATTTT
NA	TRBJ1-5	TRBD1	TRBV28	CASSSVGRGQPQHF	TGTGCCAGCAGTTCGGTCGGCAGGGGGCAGCCCCAGCATTTT
few	TRBJ1-2	TRBD1	TRBV15	CATSRDSATGDGYTF	TGTGCCACCAGCAGAGATTCAGCGACAGGGGATGGCTACACCTTC
NA	TRBJ2-4	NA	TRBV10-1	CASSESRGLAKNIQYF	TGCGCCAGCAGTGAGTCGCGGGGACTAGCCAAAAACATTCAGTACTTC
NA	TRBJ1-2	NA	TRBV7-9	CASSADRIYGYTF	TGTGCCAGCAGCGCCGACAGAATCTATGGCTACACCTTC
NA	TRBJ1-1	NA	TRBV6-6	CASSYSPPGTEAFF	TGTGCCAGCAGTTACTCCCCCCCCGGAACTGAAGCTTTCTTT
NA	TRBJ2-5	TRBD1	TRBV5-6	CASSLTGGSETQYF	TGTGCCAGCAGCTTAACAGGGGGCAGTGAGACCCAGTACTTC
NA	TRBJ2-1	NA	TRBV29-1	CSVGYNEQFF	TGCAGCGTTGGTTACAATGAGCAGTTCTTC
NA	TRBJ2-1	NA	TRBV10-1	CASSRSPDGEQFF	TGCGCCAGCAGCCGATCTCCGGATGGTGAGCAGTTCTTC
NA	TRBJ1-1	NA	TRBV15	CATSSLESNTEAFF	TGTGCCACCAGCAGCCTTGAATCTAACACTGAAGCTTTCTTT
NA	TRBJ2-1	TRBD2	TRBV7-2	CASSHGLGANEQFF	TGTGCCAGCAGCCATGGACTAGGCGCCAATGAGCAGTTCTTC
NA	TRBJ1-6	NA	TRBV4-1	CASSQEYGSSYNSPLHF	TGCGCCAGCAGCCAAGAGTACGGTAGCTCCTATAATTCACCCCTCCACTTT
NA	TRBJ2-6	TRBD2	TRBV10-3	CAIKSPSGGAGANVLTF	TGTGCCATCAAGTCCCCTAGCGGGGGGGCTGGGGCCAACGTCCTGACTTTC
NA	TRBJ2-2	NA	TRBV7-2	CASSFFETGELFF	TGTGCCAGCAGCTTTTTTGAAACCGGGGAGCTGTTTTTT
NA	TRBJ2-2	TRBD2	TRBV30	CAWSGRLAGTAGELFF	TGTGCCTGGAGTGGACGACTAGCGGGTACCGCCGGGGAGCTGTTTTTT
NA	TRBJ2-1	NA	TRBV6-4	CASSPREFNEQFF	TGTGCCAGCAGTCCCCGGGAGTTCAATGAGCAGTTCTTC
NA	TRBJ1-5	NA	TRBV5-1	CASSLGEGNQPQHF	TGCGCCAGCAGCTTAGGGGAAGGCAATCAGCCCCAGCATTTT